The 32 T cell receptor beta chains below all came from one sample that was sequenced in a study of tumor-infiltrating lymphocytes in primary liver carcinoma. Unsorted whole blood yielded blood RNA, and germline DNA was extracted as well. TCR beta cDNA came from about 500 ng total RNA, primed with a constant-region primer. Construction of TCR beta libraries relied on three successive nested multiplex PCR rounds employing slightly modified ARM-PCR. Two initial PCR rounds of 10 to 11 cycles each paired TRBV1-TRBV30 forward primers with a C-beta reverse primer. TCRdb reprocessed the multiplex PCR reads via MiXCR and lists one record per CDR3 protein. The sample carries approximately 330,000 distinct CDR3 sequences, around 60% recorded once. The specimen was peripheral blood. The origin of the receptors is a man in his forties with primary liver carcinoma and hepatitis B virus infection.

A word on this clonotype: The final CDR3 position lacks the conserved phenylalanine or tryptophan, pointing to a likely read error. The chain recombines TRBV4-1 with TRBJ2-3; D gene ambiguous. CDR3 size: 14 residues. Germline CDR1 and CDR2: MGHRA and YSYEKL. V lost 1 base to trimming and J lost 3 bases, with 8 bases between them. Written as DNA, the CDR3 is TGCGCCAGCAGCCAAGGGGCAATTACAGATACGCAGTATTAT. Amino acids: CASSQGAITDTQYY.

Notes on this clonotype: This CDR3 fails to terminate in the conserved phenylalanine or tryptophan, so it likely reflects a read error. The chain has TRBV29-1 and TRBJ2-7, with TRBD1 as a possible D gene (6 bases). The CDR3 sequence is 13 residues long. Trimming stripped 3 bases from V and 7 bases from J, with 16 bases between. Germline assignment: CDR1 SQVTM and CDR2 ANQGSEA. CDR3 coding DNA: TGCAGCGTTGACAGGGGAAGAGGGTCGGAGCAGTACCTC. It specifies CSVDRGRGSEQYL.

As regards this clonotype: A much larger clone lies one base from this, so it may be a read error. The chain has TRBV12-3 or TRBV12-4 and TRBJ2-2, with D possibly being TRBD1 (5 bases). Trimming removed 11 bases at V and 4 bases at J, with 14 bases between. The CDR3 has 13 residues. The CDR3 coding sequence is TGTGCCTGTGATTCCAGGGTCACCGGGGAGCTGTTTTTT. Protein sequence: CACDSRVTGELFF.

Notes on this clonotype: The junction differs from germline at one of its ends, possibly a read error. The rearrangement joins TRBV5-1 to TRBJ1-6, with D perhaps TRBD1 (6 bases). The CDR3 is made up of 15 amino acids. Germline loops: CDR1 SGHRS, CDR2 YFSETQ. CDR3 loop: CANSLSGAGNSPLHF. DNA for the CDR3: TGCGCCAACAGCTTGTCAGGGGCTGGTAATTCACCCCTCCACTTT.

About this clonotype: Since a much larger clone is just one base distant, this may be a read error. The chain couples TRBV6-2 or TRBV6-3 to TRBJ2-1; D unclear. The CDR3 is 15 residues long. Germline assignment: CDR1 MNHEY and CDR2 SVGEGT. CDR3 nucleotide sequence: TGTGCCAACAGTTACTCTTTATGGACGGCCAATGAGCAGTTCTTC. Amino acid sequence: CANSYSLWTANEQFF.

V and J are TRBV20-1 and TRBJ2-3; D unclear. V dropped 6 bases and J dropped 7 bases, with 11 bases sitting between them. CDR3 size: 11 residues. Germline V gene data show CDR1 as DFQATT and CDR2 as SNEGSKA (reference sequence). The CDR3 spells CSATTSNTQYF. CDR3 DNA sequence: TGCAGTGCCACCACTTCAAATACGCAGTATTTT.

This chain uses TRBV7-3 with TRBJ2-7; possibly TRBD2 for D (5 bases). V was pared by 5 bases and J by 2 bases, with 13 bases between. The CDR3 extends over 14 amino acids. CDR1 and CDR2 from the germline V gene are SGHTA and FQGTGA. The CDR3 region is CASSPGVLPYEQYF. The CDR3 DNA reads TGTGCCAGCAGCCCCGGGGTACTTCCCTACGAGCAGTACTTC.

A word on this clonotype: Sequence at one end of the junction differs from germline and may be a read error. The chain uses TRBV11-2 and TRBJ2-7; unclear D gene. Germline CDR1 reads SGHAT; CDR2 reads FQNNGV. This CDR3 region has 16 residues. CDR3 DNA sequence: TGTGCCAGCATCTTAGAATCGCAGTTTAAATCGCTCGAGCAGTACTTC. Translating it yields CASILESQFKSLEQYF.

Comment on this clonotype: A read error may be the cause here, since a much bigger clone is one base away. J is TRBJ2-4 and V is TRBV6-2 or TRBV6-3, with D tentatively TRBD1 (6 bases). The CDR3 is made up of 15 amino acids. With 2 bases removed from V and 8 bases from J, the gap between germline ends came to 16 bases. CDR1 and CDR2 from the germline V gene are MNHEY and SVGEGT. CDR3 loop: CASSYLRDISHIQYF. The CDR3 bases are TGTGCCAGCAGTTACCTCCGGGACATAAGTCACATTCAGTACTTC.

The CDR3 loop reads CAWSRLINSPLHF. In DNA, the CDR3 is TGTGCCTGGAGTCGGCTGATTAATTCACCCCTCCACTTT. The chain uses TRBV30 and TRBJ1-6; D not certain. The germline V and J ends were trimmed by 2 bases and 6 bases, with 8 bases remaining between them. Looked up from germline, CDR1 is GTSNPN and CDR2 is SVGIG (reference sequence). The CDR3 is 13 residues long.

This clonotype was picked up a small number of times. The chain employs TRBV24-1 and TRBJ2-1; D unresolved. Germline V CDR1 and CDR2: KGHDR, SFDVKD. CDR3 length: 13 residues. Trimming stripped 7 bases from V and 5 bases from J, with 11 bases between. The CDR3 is CATRGPSHNEQFF. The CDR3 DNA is TGTGCCACCAGAGGGCCTTCCCACAATGAGCAGTTCTTC.

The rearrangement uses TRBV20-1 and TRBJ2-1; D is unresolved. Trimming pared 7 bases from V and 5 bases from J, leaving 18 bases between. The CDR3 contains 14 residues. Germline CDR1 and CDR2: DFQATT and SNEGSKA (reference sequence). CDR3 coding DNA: TGCAGTGGTACGTTGGGGAACCTAGACAATGAGCAGTTCTTC. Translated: CSGTLGNLDNEQFF.

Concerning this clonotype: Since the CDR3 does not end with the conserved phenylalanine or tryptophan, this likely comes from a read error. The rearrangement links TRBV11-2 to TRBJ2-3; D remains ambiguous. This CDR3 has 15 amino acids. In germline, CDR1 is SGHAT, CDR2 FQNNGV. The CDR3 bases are TGCGCCAGCGAAACAGAGTTTACCGCCACAGATACGCAGTATTAT. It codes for CASETEFTATDTQYY.

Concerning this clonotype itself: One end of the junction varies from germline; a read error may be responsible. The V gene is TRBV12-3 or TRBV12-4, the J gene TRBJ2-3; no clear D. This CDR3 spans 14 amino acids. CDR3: CAISFRLIGDTQYF. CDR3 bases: TGTGCCATCAGTTTCAGACTGATTGGAGATACGCAGTATTTT.

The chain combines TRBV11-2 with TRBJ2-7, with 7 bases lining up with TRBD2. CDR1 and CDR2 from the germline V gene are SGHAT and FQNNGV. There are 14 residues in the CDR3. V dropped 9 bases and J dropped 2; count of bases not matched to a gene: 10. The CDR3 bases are TGTGCCAGTAGAGTCCGGACTAGGGCCTACGAGCAGTACTTC. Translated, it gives CASRVRTRAYEQYF. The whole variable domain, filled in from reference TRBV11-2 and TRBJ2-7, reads EAGVAQSPRYKIIEKRQSVAFWCNPISGHATLYWYQQILGQGPKLLIQFQNNGVVDDSQLPKDRFSAERLKGVDSTLKIQPAKLEDSAVYLCASRVRTRAYEQYFGPGTRLTVT.

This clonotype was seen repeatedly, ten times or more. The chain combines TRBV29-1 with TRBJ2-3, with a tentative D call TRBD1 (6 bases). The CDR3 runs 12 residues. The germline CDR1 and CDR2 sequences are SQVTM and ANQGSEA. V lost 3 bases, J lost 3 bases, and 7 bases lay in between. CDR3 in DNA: TGCAGCGTTGATGGACAGACAGATACGCAGTATTTT. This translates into CSVDGQTDTQYF.

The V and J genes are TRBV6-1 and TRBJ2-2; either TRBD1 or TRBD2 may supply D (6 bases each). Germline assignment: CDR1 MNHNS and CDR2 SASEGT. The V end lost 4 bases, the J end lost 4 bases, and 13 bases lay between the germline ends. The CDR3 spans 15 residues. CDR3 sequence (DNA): TGTGCCAGCAGTGTAGGGGGGCTAGGCACCGGGGAGCTGTTTTTT. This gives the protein CASSVGGLGTGELFF.

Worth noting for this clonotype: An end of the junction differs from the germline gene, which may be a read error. CDR3 coding DNA: TGTATCGTTGAAGGGAACGTTTATGAGCAGTTCTTC. Protein product: CIVEGNVYEQFF. The gene calls are TRBV29-1 and TRBJ2-1, with no clear D. The V gene's germline CDR1 is SQVTM and CDR2 ANQGSEA. The CDR3 length is 12 residues.

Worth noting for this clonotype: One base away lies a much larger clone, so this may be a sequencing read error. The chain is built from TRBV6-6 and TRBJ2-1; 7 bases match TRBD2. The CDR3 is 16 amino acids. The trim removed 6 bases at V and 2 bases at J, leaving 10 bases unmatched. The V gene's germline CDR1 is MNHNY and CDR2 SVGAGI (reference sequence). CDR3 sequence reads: CASRDGSGNTYNEQFF. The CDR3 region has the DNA TGTGCCAGCAGAGACGGAAGCGGGAACACCTACAATGAGCAGTTCTTC.

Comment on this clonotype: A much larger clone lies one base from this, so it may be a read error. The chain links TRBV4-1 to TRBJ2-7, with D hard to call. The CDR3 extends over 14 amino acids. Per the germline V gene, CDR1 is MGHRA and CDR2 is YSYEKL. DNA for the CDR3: TGCGCCAGCAGCCAAGAAGGAGATTACTACGAGCATTACTTC. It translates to CASSQEGDYYEHYF.

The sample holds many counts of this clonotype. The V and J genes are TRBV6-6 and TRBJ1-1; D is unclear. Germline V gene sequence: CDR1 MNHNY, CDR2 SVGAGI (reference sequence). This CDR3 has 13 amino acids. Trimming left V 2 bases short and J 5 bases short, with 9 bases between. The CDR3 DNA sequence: TGTGCCAGCAGTTACAGAGGGCTGACTGAAGCTTTCTTT. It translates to CASSYRGLTEAFF.

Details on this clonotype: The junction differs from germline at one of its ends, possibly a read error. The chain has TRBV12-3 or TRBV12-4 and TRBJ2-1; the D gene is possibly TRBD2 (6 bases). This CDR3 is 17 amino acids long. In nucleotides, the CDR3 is TGTGCCAGCAGTATAGCGCTGGCGGGAAGCTCCTACAATGAGCAGTTCTTC. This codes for CASSIALAGSSYNEQFF.

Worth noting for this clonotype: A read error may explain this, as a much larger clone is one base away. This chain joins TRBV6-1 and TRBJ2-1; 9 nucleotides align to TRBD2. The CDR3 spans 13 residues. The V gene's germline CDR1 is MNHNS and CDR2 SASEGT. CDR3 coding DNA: TGTGCCCGCAGTGAAAACGCGGCGGGGGGGAAGTTCTTC. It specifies CARSENAAGGKFF.

The CDR3 DNA follows: TGTGCCAGTAGTTCGGGGTCAGGTGGACACGAGCAGTACTTC. Its translation is CASSSGSGGHEQYF. This chain uses TRBV19 with TRBJ2-7; TRBD2 might be the D (5 bases). V lost 5 bases to trimming and J lost 5 bases, with 16 bases between them. Germline V CDR1 and CDR2: LNHDA, SQIVND (reference sequence). The CDR3 length is 14 residues.

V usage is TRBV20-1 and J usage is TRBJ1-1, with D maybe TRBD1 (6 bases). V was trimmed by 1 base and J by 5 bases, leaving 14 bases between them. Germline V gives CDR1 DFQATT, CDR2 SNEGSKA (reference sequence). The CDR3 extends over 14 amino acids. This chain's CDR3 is CSARGGGAWTEAFF. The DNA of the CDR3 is TGCAGTGCTAGAGGGGGGGGCGCTTGGACTGAAGCTTTCTTT.

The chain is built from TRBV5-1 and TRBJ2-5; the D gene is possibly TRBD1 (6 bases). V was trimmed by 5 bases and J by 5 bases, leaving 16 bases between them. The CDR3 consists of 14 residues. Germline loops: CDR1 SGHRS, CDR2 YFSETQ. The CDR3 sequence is CASSTGTRVETQYF. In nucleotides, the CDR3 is TGCGCCAGCAGTACCGGGACAAGGGTTGAGACCCAGTACTTC.

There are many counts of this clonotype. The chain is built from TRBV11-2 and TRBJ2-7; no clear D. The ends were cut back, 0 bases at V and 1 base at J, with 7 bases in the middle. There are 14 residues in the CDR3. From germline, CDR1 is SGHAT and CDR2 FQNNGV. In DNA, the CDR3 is TGTGCCAGCAGCTTAGAGGGAACATCCTACGAGCAGTACTTC. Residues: CASSLEGTSYEQYF.

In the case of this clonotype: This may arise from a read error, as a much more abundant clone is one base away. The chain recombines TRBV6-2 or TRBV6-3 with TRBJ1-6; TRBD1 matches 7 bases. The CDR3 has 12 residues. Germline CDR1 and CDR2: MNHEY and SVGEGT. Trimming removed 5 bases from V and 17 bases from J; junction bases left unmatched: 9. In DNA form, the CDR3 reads TGTGCCAGCAGTCTGAACAGGGGAGCCGTCCACTTT. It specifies CASSLNRGAVHF.

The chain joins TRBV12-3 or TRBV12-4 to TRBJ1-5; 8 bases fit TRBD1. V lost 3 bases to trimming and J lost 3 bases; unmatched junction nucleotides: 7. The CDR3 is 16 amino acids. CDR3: CASSLRTGSINQPQHF. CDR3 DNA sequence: TGTGCCAGCAGTTTGAGGACAGGGAGTATCAATCAGCCCCAGCATTTT.

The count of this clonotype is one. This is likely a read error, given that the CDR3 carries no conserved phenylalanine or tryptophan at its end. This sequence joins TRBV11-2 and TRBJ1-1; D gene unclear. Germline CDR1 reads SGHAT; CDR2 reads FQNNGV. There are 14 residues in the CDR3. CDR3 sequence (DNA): TGTGCCATCAGCTTAGATGGGGTTTCCACTGAAGCTTTCGTT. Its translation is CAISLDGVSTEAFV.

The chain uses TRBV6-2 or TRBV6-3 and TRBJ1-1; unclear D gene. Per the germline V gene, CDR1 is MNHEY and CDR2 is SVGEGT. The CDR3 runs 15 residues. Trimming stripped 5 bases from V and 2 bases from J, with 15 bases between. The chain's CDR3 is CASSRVVGVNTEAFF. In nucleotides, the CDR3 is TGTGCCAGCAGTCGAGTGGTTGGCGTAAACACTGAAGCTTTCTTT.

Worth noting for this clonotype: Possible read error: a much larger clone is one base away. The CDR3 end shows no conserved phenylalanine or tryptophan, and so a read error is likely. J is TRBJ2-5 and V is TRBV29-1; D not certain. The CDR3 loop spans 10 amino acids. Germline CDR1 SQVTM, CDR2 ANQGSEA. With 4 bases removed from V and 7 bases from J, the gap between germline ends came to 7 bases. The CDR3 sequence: CSVVSGTQYS. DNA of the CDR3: TGCAGCGTTGTCTCTGGGACCCAGTACTCC.